Listed below are T cell receptor beta chains from one sample, sequenced in a study of OX40 agonist ivuxolimab in advanced cancers. TCRdb keeps only in-frame clones here, not all; method: immunoSEQ multiplex PCR. The sample has 39,000 or so clones; 70% to 90% are singletons. This sample comprised CD4+ or CD8+ T cells sorted from blood, obtained in a trial of the OX40 agonist ivuxolimab. The origin of the receptors is an adult with an advanced solid tumor such as melanoma, head and neck, liver or kidney cancer. Each CDR3 is given with its conserved first and last residue. The D gene is left open where the match is weak. Rows give clone size only sometimes, using once, few, many, or a class for an expanded clone.

TRBJ1-5 | TRBD1 | TRBV29-1 | - | CSVATGGYSNQPQHF | TGCAGCGTCGCGACAGGGGGCTATAGCAATCAGCCCCAGCATTTT
TRBJ1-1 | TRBD1 | TRBV9 | few | CASSEGQPRMLVF | TGTGCCAGCAGCGAGGGACAGCCGCGGATGTTGGTCTTT
TRBJ1-1 | - | TRBV5-4 | - | CASSTRRGEYTEAFF | TGTGCCAGCAGCACCCGGCGCGGCGAATACACTGAAGCTTTCTTT
TRBJ1-2 | TRBD1 | TRBV6-7 | once | CASSYYPGQDYGYTF | TGTGCCAGCAGTTACTACCCCGGACAGGACTATGGCTACACCTTC
TRBJ2-1 | - | TRBV5-8 | - | CASSFAGQSYNEQFF | TGTGCCAGCAGCTTCGCAGGGCAGTCCTACAATGAGCAGTTCTTC
TRBJ1-1 | - | TRBV6-6 | - | CASSYSTTEAFF | TGTGCCAGCAGTTACTCGACCACTGAAGCTTTCTTT
TRBJ1-5 | - | TRBV5-8 | - | CASSLVVGQPQHF | TGTGCCAGCAGCTTGGTCGTGGGTCAGCCCCAGCATTTT
TRBJ2-1 | TRBD2 | TRBV5-5 | - | CASSWTSGHSSYNEQFF | TGTGCCAGCAGCTGGACTAGCGGACATAGCTCCTACAATGAGCAGTTCTTC
TRBJ2-1 | TRBD2 | TRBV5-1 | - | CASSLTSGVVDEQFF | TGCGCCAGCAGCTTGACTAGCGGGGTCGTCGATGAGCAGTTCTTC
TRBJ1-1 | - | TRBV19 | few | CASRQFTEAFF | TGTGCCAGTAGACAATTTACTGAAGCTTTCTTT
TRBJ1-3 | - | TRBV5-4 | - | CASSRRTSGNTIYF | TGTGCCAGCAGCCGTAGAACTTCAGGAAACACCATATATTTT
TRBJ1-5 | TRBD1 | TRBV4-3 | - | CASSQDALRQGGQPQHF | TGCGCCAGCAGCCAAGATGCCCTTCGACAGGGAGGTCAGCCCCAGCATTTT
TRBJ1-6 | - | TRBV5-6 | - | CASSLAGTTKNRKSPLHF | TGTGCCAGCAGCTTGGCAGGGACTACCAAAAACCGAAAATCACCCCTCCACTTT
TRBJ1-2 | - | TRBV7-2 | - | CASSFYMTGSYGYTF | TGTGCCAGCAGCTTCTACATGACAGGATCCTATGGCTACACCTTC
TRBJ1-5 | - | TRBV5-8 | - | CASSLLRGKNQPQHF | TGTGCCAGCAGCTTGCTTAGGGGGAAAAATCAGCCCCAGCATTTT
TRBJ1-3 | TRBD1 | TRBV18 | - | CASSPRTGEGNTIYF | TGTGCCAGCTCACCACGGACAGGGGAGGGAAACACCATATATTTT
TRBJ2-5 | TRBD2 | TRBV6-5 | - | CASSSTSSGVRETQYF | TGTGCCAGCAGTTCCACTTCTAGCGGGGTTCGAGAGACCCAGTACTTC
TRBJ1-1 | - | TRBV2 | - | CASGADMNTEAFF | TGTGCCAGCGGCGCCGACATGAACACTGAAGCTTTCTTT
TRBJ1-1 | - | TRBV28 | - | CASSDPGTEAFF | TGTGCCAGCAGTGACCCGGGGACTGAAGCTTTCTTT
TRBJ2-6 | TRBD1 | TRBV7-9 | - | CASSPGRGQSNSGANVLTF | TGTGCCAGCAGTCCAGGAAGGGGACAGTCTAACTCTGGGGCCAACGTCCTGACTTTC
TRBJ2-5 | - | TRBV6-4 | - | CASRRVLVETQYF | TGTGCCAGCAGGAGAGTCTTGGTCGAGACCCAGTACTTC
TRBJ1-1 | TRBD1 | TRBV2 | - | CASSSGGTEAFF | TGTGCCAGCAGTTCAGGGGGCACTGAAGCTTTCTTT
TRBJ1-1 | - | TRBV6-6 | few | CASSYSAGTEAFF | TGTGCCAGCAGTTACTCTGCCGGCACTGAAGCTTTCTTT
TRBJ1-1 | - | TRBV10-3 | - | CAISRGGRNTEAFF | TGTGCCATCTCCCGAGGAGGGAGGAACACTGAAGCTTTCTTT
TRBJ1-1 | - | TRBV19 | - | CASTDSRNTEAFF | TGTGCCAGTACCGACAGTAGGAACACTGAAGCTTTCTTT
TRBJ1-2 | TRBD1 | TRBV5-5 | - | CASSLAVGQSYGYTF | TGTGCCAGCAGCTTGGCCGTGGGACAGTCATATGGCTACACCTTC
TRBJ1-3 | - | TRBV19 | - | CASSIVRFSSGNTIYF | TGTGCCAGTAGTATAGTGCGGTTCAGCTCTGGAAACACCATATATTTT
TRBJ1-3 | - | TRBV7-3 | - | CASSLYREGERYF | TGTGCCAGCAGCTTATATCGTGAAGGGGAAAGGTATTTT
TRBJ2-1 | - | TRBV5-1 | - | CASSLSAAGFTYNEQFF | TGCGCCAGCAGCTTGAGCGCGGCAGGGTTCACCTACAATGAGCAGTTCTTC
TRBJ2-5 | TRBD2 | TRBV7-2 | - | CASSPMGAGALETQYF | TGTGCCAGCAGTCCCATGGGAGCGGGGGCTTTGGAGACCCAGTACTTC
TRBJ1-4 | - | TRBV4-1 | - | CASSQDSAGWNEKLFF | TGCGCCAGCAGCCAAGATTCTGCAGGGTGGAATGAAAAACTGTTTTTT
TRBJ2-2 | - | TRBV10-3 | - | CAISDTRAGELFF | TGTGCCATCAGTGATACCAGGGCCGGGGAGCTGTTTTTT
TRBJ1-3 | - | TRBV9 | - | CASSPEASGNTIYF | TGTGCCAGCAGCCCAGAAGCCTCTGGAAACACCATATATTTT
TRBJ1-6 | - | TRBV5-1 | once | CASSGSLYNSPLHF | TGCGCCAGCAGCGGTTCACTCTATAATTCACCCCTCCACTTT
TRBJ2-5 | - | TRBV7-3 | - | CASSPSASSGQETQYF | TGTGCCAGCAGCCCCAGTGCGTCCAGCGGACAAGAGACCCAGTACTTC
TRBJ1-1 | - | TRBV7-9 | - | CASSSGPTEAFF | TGTGCCAGCAGCTCGGGCCCCACTGAAGCTTTCTTT
TRBJ1-1 | TRBD1 | TRBV7-6 | - | CASSAYRGNTEAFF | TGTGCCAGCAGCGCATACAGGGGGAACACTGAAGCTTTCTTT
TRBJ2-7 | - | TRBV11-3 | - | CASSLRSTHSYEQYF | TGTGCCAGCAGCCTGCGATCCACCCACTCCTACGAGCAGTACTTC
TRBJ2-2 | TRBD2 | TRBV29-1 | - | CSAQSGGYTGELFF | TGCAGCGCCCAGAGCGGGGGGTACACCGGGGAGCTGTTTTTT
TRBJ1-4 | TRBD1 | TRBV19 | - | CASSLSDRVLVELFF | TGTGCCAGTAGTTTATCCGACAGGGTGTTGGTGGAACTGTTTTTT
TRBJ2-1 | - | TRBV11-1 | - | CASSLDVAYNEQFF | TGTGCCAGCAGCTTAGATGTGGCCTACAATGAGCAGTTCTTC
TRBJ2-7 | - | TRBV21-1 | - | CASSPQTRGPDSYEQYF | TGTGCCAGCAGCCCACAAACCAGGGGGCCCGACTCCTACGAGCAGTACTTC
TRBJ2-2 | TRBD2 | TRBV11-3 | - | CASSLSGLAGNTGELFF | TGTGCCAGCAGCTTATCCGGGCTAGCGGGGAACACCGGGGAGCTGTTTTTT
TRBJ2-5 | TRBD2 | TRBV27 | - | CASNPGGLAGRCQETQYF | TGTGCCAGCAACCCGGGGGGACTAGCGGGGCGGTGCCAAGAGACCCAGTACTTC
TRBJ2-1 | - | TRBV7-2 | - | CASSSRHDFIEQFF | TGTGCCAGCAGCTCCAGACACGACTTTATTGAGCAGTTCTTC
TRBJ2-3 | - | TRBV11-2 | - | CASSLGGGTDTQYF | TGTGCCAGCAGCTTAGGCGGGGGCACAGATACGCAGTATTTT
TRBJ2-7 | TRBD1 | TRBV5-1 | - | CASSLGTGTGPNRQYF | TGCGCCAGCAGCTTGGGGACCGGGACAGGGCCTAATCGGCAGTACTTC
TRBJ1-2 | - | TRBV10-3 | - | CAISALDTDYGYTF | TGTGCCATCAGTGCCCTGGACACGGACTATGGCTACACCTTC
TRBJ1-2 | - | TRBV7-3 | - | CASSLMGGPEANYGYTF | TGTGCCAGCAGCTTAATGGGGGGACCGGAGGCGAACTATGGCTACACCTTC
TRBJ2-1 | - | TRBV7-3 | - | CASSYGGPYNEQFF | TGTGCCAGCAGCTACGGGGGACCCTACAATGAGCAGTTCTTC
TRBJ1-1 | - | TRBV2 | - | CASSQDMNTEAFF | TGTGCCAGCAGTCAGGACATGAACACTGAAGCTTTCTTT
TRBJ1-2 | - | TRBV6-5 | - | CASSYSGVSGYGYTF | TGTGCCAGCAGTTACTCTGGTGTGTCGGGCTATGGCTACACCTTC
TRBJ1-6 | - | TRBV30 | - | CAWSRQGDSPLHF | TGTGCCTGGTCTAGGCAGGGTGATTCACCCCTCCACTTT
TRBJ1-5 | TRBD1 | TRBV5-1 | - | CASSLGDSQPQHF | TGCGCCAGCAGCTTGGGGGACAGCCAGCCCCAGCATTTT